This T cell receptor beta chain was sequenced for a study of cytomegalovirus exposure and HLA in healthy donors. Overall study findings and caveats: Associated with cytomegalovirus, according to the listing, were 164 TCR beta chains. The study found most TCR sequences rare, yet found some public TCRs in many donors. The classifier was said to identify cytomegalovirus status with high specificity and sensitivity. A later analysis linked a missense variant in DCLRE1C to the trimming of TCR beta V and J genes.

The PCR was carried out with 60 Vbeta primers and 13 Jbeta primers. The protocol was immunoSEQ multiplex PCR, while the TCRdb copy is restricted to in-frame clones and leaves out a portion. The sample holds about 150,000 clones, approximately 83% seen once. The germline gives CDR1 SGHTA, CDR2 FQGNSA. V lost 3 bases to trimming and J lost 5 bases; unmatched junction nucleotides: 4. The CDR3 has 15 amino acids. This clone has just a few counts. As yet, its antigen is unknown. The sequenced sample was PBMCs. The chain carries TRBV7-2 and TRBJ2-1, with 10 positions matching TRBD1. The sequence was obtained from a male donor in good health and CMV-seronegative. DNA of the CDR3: TGTGCCAGCAGCTTCGGGACAGGGGAACACAATGAGCAGTTCTTC. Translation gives CASSFGTGEHNEQFF.